A selection of T cell receptor beta chains follows, all from one sample in a study of cytomegalovirus exposure and HLA in healthy donors. The assay was immunoSEQ multiplex PCR, and TCRdb's table has in-frame clones only and misses some. The data show some 140,000 clones, with over 80% seen just once and over 5% held by the top ten. Sequenced input: PBMCs. All receptors come from a woman in her 30s in good health and CMV-seropositive. CDR3s include the opening cysteine and the closing phenylalanine or tryptophan. The order of the fields is V gene, D gene, clone size, J gene, CDR3 DNA, CDR3 protein. The D gene is left open where the match is weak. Size is stated for part of the rows, as once, few or many counts, or as a class when the clone is expanded.

V gene: TRBV2; D gene: TRBD1; clone size: .; J gene: TRBJ2-7; CDR3 DNA: TGTGCCAGCAGCGTGGGACAGGGTGGGTACGAGCAGTACTTC; CDR3 protein: CASSVGQGGYEQYF
V gene: TRBV5-6; D gene: .; clone size: .; J gene: TRBJ1-2; CDR3 DNA: TGTGCCAGCAGCTTGGGAGTTTTCTATGGCTACACCTTC; CDR3 protein: CASSLGVFYGYTF
V gene: TRBV5-1; D gene: .; clone size: .; J gene: TRBJ2-1; CDR3 DNA: TGCGCCAGCACCGTAACTAGCTTCACCGACAATGAGCAGTTCTTC; CDR3 protein: CASTVTSFTDNEQFF
V gene: TRBV2; D gene: .; clone size: once; J gene: TRBJ2-7; CDR3 DNA: TGTGCCAGCAGTCTGACGAGGGTGTCCTCCTACGAGCAGTACTTC; CDR3 protein: CASSLTRVSSYEQYF
V gene: TRBV6-6; D gene: .; clone size: .; J gene: TRBJ2-7; CDR3 DNA: TGTGCCAGCAGTTCCAACGGGGTGCCCTACGAGCAGTACTTC; CDR3 protein: CASSSNGVPYEQYF
V gene: TRBV9; D gene: TRBD2; clone size: few; J gene: TRBJ2-5; CDR3 DNA: TGTGCCAGCAGCACCCTGGGAGGGCCTCAAGAGACCCAGTACTTC; CDR3 protein: CASSTLGGPQETQYF
V gene: TRBV9; D gene: TRBD2; clone size: .; J gene: TRBJ2-1; CDR3 DNA: TGTGCCAGCAGCGCTCCGGGACTAGCGGGCTACAATGAGCAGTTCTTC; CDR3 protein: CASSAPGLAGYNEQFF
V gene: TRBV5-1; D gene: .; clone size: few; J gene: TRBJ1-4; CDR3 DNA: TGCGCCAGCAGCCCACGGACTCTTAATGAAAAACTGTTTTTT; CDR3 protein: CASSPRTLNEKLFF
V gene: TRBV7-9; D gene: .; clone size: .; J gene: TRBJ2-2; CDR3 DNA: TGTGCCAGCAGCTCACCTAACAGGGAGATAAACACCGGGGAGCTGTTTTTT; CDR3 protein: CASSSPNREINTGELFF
V gene: TRBV9; D gene: TRBD2; clone size: .; J gene: TRBJ2-4; CDR3 DNA: TGTGCCAGCAGCGTAGGGATAGCGGGGGGGCTCGGGGCCAAAAACATTCAGTACTTC; CDR3 protein: CASSVGIAGGLGAKNIQYF
V gene: TRBV5-1; D gene: TRBD1; clone size: .; J gene: TRBJ2-7; CDR3 DNA: TGCGCCAGCAGCTTTACAGGGGGAGACGAGCAGTACTTC; CDR3 protein: CASSFTGGDEQYF
V gene: TRBV6-5; D gene: .; clone size: .; J gene: TRBJ2-7; CDR3 DNA: TGTGCCAGCAGTTACTCGGCAGGGGACGAGCAGTACTTC; CDR3 protein: CASSYSAGDEQYF
V gene: TRBV5-1; D gene: TRBD1; clone size: .; J gene: TRBJ1-2; CDR3 DNA: TGCGCCAGCAGCATCGACAGGGGGGGAGGCTACACCTTC; CDR3 protein: CASSIDRGGGYTF
V gene: TRBV19; D gene: .; clone size: few; J gene: TRBJ2-7; CDR3 DNA: TGTGCCAGCTCGGCGACTTACTCAAGATGGTACGAGCAGTACTTC; CDR3 protein: CASSATYSRWYEQYF
V gene: TRBV7-9; D gene: TRBD1; clone size: few; J gene: TRBJ1-2; CDR3 DNA: TGTGCCAGCAGCTCTGACCGGGGACAGGGGGTAATGTTC; CDR3 protein: CASSSDRGQGVMF
V gene: TRBV5-1; D gene: TRBD2; clone size: .; J gene: TRBJ2-7; CDR3 DNA: TGCGCCAGCAGTGACGGGAGGGCCCAGATCTACGAGCAGTACTTC; CDR3 protein: CASSDGRAQIYEQYF
V gene: TRBV10-3; D gene: .; clone size: .; J gene: TRBJ2-2; CDR3 DNA: TGTGCCATCAGTGGACTAGGGTGGAACACCGGGGAGCTGTTTTTT; CDR3 protein: CAISGLGWNTGELFF
V gene: TRBV7-8; D gene: TRBD1; clone size: few; J gene: TRBJ2-7; CDR3 DNA: TGTGCCAGCAGCGGGCTCCGGGACAGGGGCCCCCCGACGTTCAGCTACGAGCAGTACTTC; CDR3 protein: CASSGLRDRGPPTFSYEQYF
V gene: TRBV28; D gene: .; clone size: .; J gene: TRBJ1-1; CDR3 DNA: TGTGCCAGCAGTCGTTTTTCAGGGGTCACTGAAGCTTTCTTT; CDR3 protein: CASSRFSGVTEAFF
V gene: TRBV2; D gene: .; clone size: few; J gene: TRBJ2-1; CDR3 DNA: TGTGCCAGCACCGGCATCGGGGGCAATGAGCAGTTCTTC; CDR3 protein: CASTGIGGNEQFF
V gene: TRBV2; D gene: .; clone size: .; J gene: TRBJ2-7; CDR3 DNA: TGTGCCAGCAGTGAACTAGTCCCCTACGAGCAGTACTTC; CDR3 protein: CASSELVPYEQYF
V gene: TRBV7-9; D gene: .; clone size: .; J gene: TRBJ1-1; CDR3 DNA: TGTGCCAGCAGCTTACAAGCGTCTACTGAAGCTTTCTTT; CDR3 protein: CASSLQASTEAFF
V gene: TRBV11-1; D gene: .; clone size: .; J gene: TRBJ1-4; CDR3 DNA: TGTGCCAGCAGCTCCGGGATCCTTTCTAATGAAAAACTGTTTTTT; CDR3 protein: CASSSGILSNEKLFF
V gene: TRBV19; D gene: TRBD1; clone size: .; J gene: TRBJ1-4; CDR3 DNA: TGTGCCAGTAGTATGTGGGGACAGGGTAATGAAAAACTGTTTTTT; CDR3 protein: CASSMWGQGNEKLFF
V gene: TRBV19; D gene: TRBD2; clone size: .; J gene: TRBJ2-1; CDR3 DNA: TGTGCCAGTAGTACGACCGGGACTAGCGGGGGTTTTAACAATGAGCAGTTCTTC; CDR3 protein: CASSTTGTSGGFNNEQFF
V gene: TRBV9; D gene: .; clone size: .; J gene: TRBJ1-2; CDR3 DNA: TGTGCCAGCAGCCGTAGCGGCTTCGGCTACACCTTC; CDR3 protein: CASSRSGFGYTF
V gene: TRBV27; D gene: TRBD1; clone size: .; J gene: TRBJ1-2; CDR3 DNA: TGTGCCAGCAGTTCGAGACAGGGGGCTGTAGGCTACTACACCTTC; CDR3 protein: CASSSRQGAVGYYTF
V gene: TRBV7-9; D gene: .; clone size: .; J gene: TRBJ1-4; CDR3 DNA: TGTGCCAGCAGCGTAACCGGGGAAAAACTGTTTTTT; CDR3 protein: CASSVTGEKLFF
V gene: TRBV7-9; D gene: TRBD1; clone size: .; J gene: TRBJ1-2; CDR3 DNA: TGTGCCAGCAGCCCAACGGCGACAGGGCTCTATGGCTACACCTTC; CDR3 protein: CASSPTATGLYGYTF
V gene: TRBV5-4; D gene: .; clone size: .; J gene: TRBJ2-5; CDR3 DNA: TGTGCCAGCAGCGTAGGAGGGGCGGAGACCCAGTACTTC; CDR3 protein: CASSVGGAETQYF